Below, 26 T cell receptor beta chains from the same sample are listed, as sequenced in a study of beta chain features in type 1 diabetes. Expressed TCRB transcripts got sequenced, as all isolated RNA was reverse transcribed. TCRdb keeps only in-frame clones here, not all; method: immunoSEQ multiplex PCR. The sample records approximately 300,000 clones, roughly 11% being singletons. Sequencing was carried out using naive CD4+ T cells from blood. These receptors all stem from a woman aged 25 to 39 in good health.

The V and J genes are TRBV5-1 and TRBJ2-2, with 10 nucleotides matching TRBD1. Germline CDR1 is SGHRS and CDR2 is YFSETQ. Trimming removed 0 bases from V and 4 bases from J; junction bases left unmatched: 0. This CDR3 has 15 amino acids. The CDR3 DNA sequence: TGCGCCAGCAGCTTGGGGGACAGGGGCACCGGGGAGCTGTTTTTT. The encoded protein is CASSLGDRGTGELFF.

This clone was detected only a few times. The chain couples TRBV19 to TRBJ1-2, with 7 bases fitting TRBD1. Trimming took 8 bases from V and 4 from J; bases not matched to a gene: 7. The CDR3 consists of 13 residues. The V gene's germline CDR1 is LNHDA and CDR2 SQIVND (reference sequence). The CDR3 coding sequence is TGTGCCAGTTCCACAACAGGGGTCTATGGCTACACCTTC. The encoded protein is CASSTTGVYGYTF.

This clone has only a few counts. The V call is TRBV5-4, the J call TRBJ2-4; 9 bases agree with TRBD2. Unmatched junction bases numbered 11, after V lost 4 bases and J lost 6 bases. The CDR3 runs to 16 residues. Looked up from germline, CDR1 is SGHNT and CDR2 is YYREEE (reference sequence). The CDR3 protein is CASSHHTGLAANIQYF. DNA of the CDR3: TGTGCCAGCAGCCACCATACGGGACTAGCCGCAAACATTCAGTACTTC.

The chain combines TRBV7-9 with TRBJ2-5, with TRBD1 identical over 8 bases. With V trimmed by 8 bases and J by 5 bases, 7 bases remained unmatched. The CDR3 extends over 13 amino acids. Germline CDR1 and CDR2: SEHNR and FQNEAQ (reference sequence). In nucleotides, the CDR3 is TGTGCCAGCTCCTCAGGGGGCACGGAGACCCAGTACTTC. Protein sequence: CASSSGGTETQYF. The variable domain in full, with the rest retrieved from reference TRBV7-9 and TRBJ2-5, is DTGVSQNPRHKITKRGQNVTFRCDPISEHNRLYWYRQTLGQGPEFLTYFQNEAQLEKSRLLSDRFSAERPKGSFSTLEIQRTEQGDSAMYLCASSSGGTETQYFGPGTRLLVL.

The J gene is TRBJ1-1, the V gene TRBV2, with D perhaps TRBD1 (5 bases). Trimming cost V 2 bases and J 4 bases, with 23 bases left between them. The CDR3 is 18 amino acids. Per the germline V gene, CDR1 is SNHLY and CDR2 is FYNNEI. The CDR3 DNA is TGTGCCAGCAGTGAAATTAGTGGTTGGGGCAGGGCAGGCACTGAAGCTTTCTTT. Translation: CASSEISGWGRAGTEAFF.

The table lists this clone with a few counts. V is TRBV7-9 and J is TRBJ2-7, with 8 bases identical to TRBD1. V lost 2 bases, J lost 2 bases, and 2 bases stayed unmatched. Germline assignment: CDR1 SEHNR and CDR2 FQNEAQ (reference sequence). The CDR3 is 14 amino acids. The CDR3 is CASSLPDRAYEQYF. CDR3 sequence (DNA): TGTGCCAGCAGCTTACCGGACAGGGCCTACGAGCAGTACTTC.

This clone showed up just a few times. The CDR3 spells CASSLASGDVYNEQFF. CDR3 DNA: TGTGCCAGCAGCCTCGCTAGCGGGGACGTATACAATGAGCAGTTCTTC. J is TRBJ2-1 and V is TRBV9; TRBD2 aligns across 9 bases. Trimming cost V 4 bases and J 4 bases; bases outside gene matches: 9. CDR1 SGDLS and CDR2 YYNGEE come from the germline V gene. The CDR3 covers 16 residues.

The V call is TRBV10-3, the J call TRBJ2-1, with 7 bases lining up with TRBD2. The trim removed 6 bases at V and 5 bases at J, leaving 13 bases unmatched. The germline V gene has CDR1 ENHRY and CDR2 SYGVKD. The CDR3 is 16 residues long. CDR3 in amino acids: CAIRPYLAAQDNEQFF. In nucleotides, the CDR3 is TGTGCCATCAGGCCCTATCTAGCGGCTCAAGACAATGAGCAGTTCTTC.

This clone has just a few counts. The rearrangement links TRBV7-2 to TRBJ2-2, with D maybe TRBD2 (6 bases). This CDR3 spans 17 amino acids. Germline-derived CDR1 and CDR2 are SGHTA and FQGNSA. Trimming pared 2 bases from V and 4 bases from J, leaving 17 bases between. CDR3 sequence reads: CASSLLATRRATGELFF. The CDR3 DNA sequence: TGTGCCAGCAGCTTACTAGCGACCAGGCGGGCCACCGGGGAGCTGTTTTTT. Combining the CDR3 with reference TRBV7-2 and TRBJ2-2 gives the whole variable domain GAGVSQSPSNKVTEKGKDVELRCDPISGHTALYWYRQSLGQGLEFLIYFQGNSAPDKSGLPSDRFSAERTGGSVSTLTIQRTQQEDSAVYLCASSLLATRRATGELFFGEGSRLTVL.

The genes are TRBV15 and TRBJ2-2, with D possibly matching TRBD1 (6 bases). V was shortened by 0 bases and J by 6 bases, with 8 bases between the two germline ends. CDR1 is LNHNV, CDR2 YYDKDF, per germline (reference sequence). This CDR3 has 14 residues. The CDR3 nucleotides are TGTGCCACCAGCAGAGATTGGACAGCCGGGGAGCTGTTTTTT. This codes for CATSRDWTAGELFF.

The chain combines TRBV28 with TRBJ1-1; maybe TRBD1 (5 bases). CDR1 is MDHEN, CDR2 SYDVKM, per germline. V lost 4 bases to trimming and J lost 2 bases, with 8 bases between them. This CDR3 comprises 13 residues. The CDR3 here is CASSSQVNTEAFF. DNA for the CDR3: TGTGCCAGCAGTTCACAGGTAAACACTGAAGCTTTCTTT.

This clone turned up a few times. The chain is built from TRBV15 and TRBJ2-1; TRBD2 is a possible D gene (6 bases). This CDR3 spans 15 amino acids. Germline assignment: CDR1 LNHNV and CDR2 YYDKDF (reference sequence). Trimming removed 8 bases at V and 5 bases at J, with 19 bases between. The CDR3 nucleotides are TGTGCCACCCGCTTTGGGACTCAGATCAACAATGAGCAGTTCTTC. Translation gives CATRFGTQINNEQFF. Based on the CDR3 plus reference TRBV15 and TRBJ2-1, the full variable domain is DAMVIQNPRYQVTQFGKPVTLSCSQTLNHNVMYWYQQKSSQAPKLLFHYYDKDFNNEADTPDNFQSRRPNTSFCFLDIRSPGLGDTAMYLCATRFGTQINNEQFFGPGTRLTVL.

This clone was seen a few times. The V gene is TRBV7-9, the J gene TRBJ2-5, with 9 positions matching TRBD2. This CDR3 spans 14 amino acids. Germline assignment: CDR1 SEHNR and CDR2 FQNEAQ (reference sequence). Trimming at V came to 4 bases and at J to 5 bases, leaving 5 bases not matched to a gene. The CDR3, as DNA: TGTGCCAGCAGCTCCGGACTAGCGCGTGAGACCCAGTACTTC. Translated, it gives CASSSGLARETQYF.

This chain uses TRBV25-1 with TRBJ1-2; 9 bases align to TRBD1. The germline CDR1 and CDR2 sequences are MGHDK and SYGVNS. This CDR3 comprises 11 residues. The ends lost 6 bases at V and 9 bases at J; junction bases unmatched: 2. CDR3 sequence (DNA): TGTGCCAGCAGGGGGACAGGGCGCTACACCTTC. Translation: CASRGTGRYTF.

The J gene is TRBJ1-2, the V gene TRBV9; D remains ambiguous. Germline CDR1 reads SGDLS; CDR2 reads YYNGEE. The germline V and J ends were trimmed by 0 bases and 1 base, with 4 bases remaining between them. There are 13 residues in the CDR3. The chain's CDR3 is CASSVDGNYGYTF. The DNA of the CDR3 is TGTGCCAGCAGCGTAGACGGTAACTATGGCTACACCTTC.

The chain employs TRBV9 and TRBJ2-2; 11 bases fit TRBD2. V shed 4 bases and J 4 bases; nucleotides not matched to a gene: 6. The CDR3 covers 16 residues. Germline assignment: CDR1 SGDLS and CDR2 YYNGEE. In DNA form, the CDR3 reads TGTGCCAGCAGCCCTGGGACTAGCGGTCGCACCGGGGAGCTGTTTTTT. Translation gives CASSPGTSGRTGELFF.

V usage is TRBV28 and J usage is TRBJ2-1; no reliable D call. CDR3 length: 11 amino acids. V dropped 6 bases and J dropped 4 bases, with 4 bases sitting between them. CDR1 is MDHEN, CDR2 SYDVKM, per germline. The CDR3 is CASSKYNEQFF. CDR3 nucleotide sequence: TGTGCCAGCAGCAAATACAATGAGCAGTTCTTC.

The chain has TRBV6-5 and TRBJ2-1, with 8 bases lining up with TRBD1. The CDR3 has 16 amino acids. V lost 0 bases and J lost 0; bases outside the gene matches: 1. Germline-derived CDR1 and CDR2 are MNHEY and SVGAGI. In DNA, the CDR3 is TGTGCCAGCAGTTACTCAGGACAGGGCTCCTACAATGAGCAGTTCTTC. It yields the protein CASSYSGQGSYNEQFF.

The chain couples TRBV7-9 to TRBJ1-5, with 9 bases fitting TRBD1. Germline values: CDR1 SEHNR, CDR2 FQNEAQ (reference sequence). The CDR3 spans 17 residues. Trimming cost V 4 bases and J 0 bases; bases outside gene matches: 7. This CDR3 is CASSSTGGDYSNQPQHF. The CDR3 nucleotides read TGTGCCAGCAGCTCGACAGGGGGAGATTATAGCAATCAGCCCCAGCATTTT.

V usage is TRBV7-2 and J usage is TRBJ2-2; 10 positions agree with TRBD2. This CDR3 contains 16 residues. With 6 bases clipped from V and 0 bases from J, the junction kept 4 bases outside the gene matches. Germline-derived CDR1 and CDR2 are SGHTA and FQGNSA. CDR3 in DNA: TGTGCCAGCAGAAGCGGACTAGCGGCGAACACCGGGGAGCTGTTTTTT. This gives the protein CASRSGLAANTGELFF.

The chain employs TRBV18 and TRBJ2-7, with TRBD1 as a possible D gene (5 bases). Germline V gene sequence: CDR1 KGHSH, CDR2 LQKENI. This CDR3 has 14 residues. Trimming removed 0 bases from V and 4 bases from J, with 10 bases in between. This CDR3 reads CASSPPGAAYEQYF. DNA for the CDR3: TGTGCCAGCTCACCACCAGGGGCAGCTTACGAGCAGTACTTC. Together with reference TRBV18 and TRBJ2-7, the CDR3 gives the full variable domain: NAGVMQNPRHLVRRRGQEARLRCSPMKGHSHVYWYRQLPEEGLKFMVYLQKENIIDESGMPKERFSAEFPKEGPSILRIQQVVRGDSAAYFCASSPPGAAYEQYFGPGTRLTVT.

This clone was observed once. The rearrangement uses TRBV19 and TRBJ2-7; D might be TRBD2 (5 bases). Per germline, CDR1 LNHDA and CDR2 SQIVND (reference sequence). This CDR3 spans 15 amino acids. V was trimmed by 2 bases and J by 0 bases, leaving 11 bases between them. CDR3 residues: CASSILGGSSYEQYF. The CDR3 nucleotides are TGTGCCAGTAGTATACTCGGTGGGAGCTCCTACGAGCAGTACTTC. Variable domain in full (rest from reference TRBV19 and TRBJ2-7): DGGITQSPKYLFRKEGQNVTLSCEQNLNHDAMYWYRQDPGQGLRLIYYSQIVNDFQKGDIAEGYSVSREKKESFPLTVTSAQKNPTAFYLCASSILGGSSYEQYFGPGTRLTVT.

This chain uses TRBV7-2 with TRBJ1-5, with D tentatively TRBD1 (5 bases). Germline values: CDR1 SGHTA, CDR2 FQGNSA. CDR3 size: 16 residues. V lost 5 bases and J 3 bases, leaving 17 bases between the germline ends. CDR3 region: CASSLMGGGNNQPQHF. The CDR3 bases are TGTGCCAGCAGCCTCATGGGGGGAGGGAACAATCAGCCCCAGCATTTT.

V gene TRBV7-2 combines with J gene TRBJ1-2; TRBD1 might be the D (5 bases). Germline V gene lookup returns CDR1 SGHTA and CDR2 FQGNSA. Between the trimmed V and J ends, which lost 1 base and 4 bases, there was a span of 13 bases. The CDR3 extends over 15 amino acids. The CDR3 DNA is TGTGCCAGCAGCTTAGGGGCAGGGAGGAGCTATGGCTACACCTTC. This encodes CASSLGAGRSYGYTF. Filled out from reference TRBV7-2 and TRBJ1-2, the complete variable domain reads GAGVSQSPSNKVTEKGKDVELRCDPISGHTALYWYRQSLGQGLEFLIYFQGNSAPDKSGLPSDRFSAERTGGSVSTLTIQRTQQEDSAVYLCASSLGAGRSYGYTFGSGTRLTVV.

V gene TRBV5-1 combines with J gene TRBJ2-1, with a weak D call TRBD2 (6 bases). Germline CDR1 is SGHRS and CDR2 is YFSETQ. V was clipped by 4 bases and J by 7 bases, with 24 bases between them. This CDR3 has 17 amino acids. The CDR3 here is CASSRGPGDGRRNEQFF. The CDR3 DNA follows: TGCGCCAGCAGCCGAGGCCCCGGCGACGGGAGACGTAATGAGCAGTTCTTC.

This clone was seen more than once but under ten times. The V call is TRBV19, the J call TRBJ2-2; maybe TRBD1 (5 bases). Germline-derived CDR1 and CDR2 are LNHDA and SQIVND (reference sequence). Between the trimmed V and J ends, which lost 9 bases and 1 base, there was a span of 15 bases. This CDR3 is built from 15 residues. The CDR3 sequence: CARRLWTRNTGELFF. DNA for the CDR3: TGTGCCAGACGTTTATGGACAAGGAACACCGGGGAGCTGTTTTTT.